One sample yielded the 7 T cell receptor beta chains listed below, sequenced in a study of blood T cells in healthy people across ages. Next came a second PCR, run for about 7 to 12 cycles, which used a sample-barcoded 5' primer along with a J-beta primer mix. TCRdb re-called the 5' RACE reads through MiXCR, storing one row per CDR3 protein. This table has about 1.6 million distinct CDR3 sequences, roughly 30% appearing once. Sequenced: blood. Receptor source: a woman aged 25 to 39 in good health.

The chain combines TRBV15 with TRBJ2-1; unclear D gene. Germline CDR1 and CDR2: LNHNV and YYDKDF (reference sequence). Trimming stripped 3 bases from V and 6 bases from J, with 21 bases between. This CDR3 contains 17 residues. The CDR3 DNA sequence: TGTGCCACCAGCAGGGATCTTGGGGTCGTGGAAGGCAATGAGCAGTTCTTC. Its translation is CATSRDLGVVEGNEQFF.

The chain is built from TRBV5-5 and TRBJ2-7; perhaps TRBD2 as D (5 bases). The germline V gene encodes CDR1 SGHKS and CDR2 YYEKEE (reference sequence). Trimming took off 3 bases at V and 3 bases at J, with 13 bases between the two ends. This CDR3 spans 14 amino acids. CDR3 nucleotides: TGTGCCAGCAGCTGGGGTCTCCGGGGCTACGAGCAGTACTTC. It specifies CASSWGLRGYEQYF.

The chain has TRBV9 and TRBJ1-3, with 7 bases that match TRBD1. The CDR3 loop spans 12 amino acids. CDR1 is SGDLS and CDR2 is YYNGEE in the germline V gene. J was trimmed by 6 bases and V by 4 bases; bases with no gene match: 1. DNA for the CDR3: TGTGCCAGCAGCAGGGGGCAAAACACCATATATTTT. The encoded protein is CASSRGQNTIYF.

The chain uses TRBV20-1 and TRBJ2-1; 9 positions agree with TRBD2. From germline, CDR1 is DFQATT and CDR2 SNEGSKA (reference sequence). This CDR3 comprises 15 residues. V lost 6 bases, J lost 9 bases, and 15 bases stayed unmatched. The CDR3 bases are TGCAGTGCCCACCGAGGGGGCGGGAGGGGGGCTGAGCAGTTCTTC. Amino acids: CSAHRGGGRGAEQFF.

The chain employs TRBV20-1 and TRBJ2-3; TRBD2 agrees at 12 bases. CDR3 length equals 17 residues. In germline, CDR1 is DFQATT, CDR2 SNEGSKA (reference sequence). The V gene end was trimmed by 5 bases and the J gene end by 3 bases; junction bases not matched to a gene: 12. CDR3 DNA sequence: TGCAGTGCTCCAAAGTTACCTAGCGGGGGGGGAACAGATACGCAGTATTTT. The encoded protein is CSAPKLPSGGGTDTQYF.

The rearrangement uses TRBV6-6 and TRBJ2-3; possibly TRBD2 for D (6 bases). Between the trimmed V and J ends, which lost 2 bases and 3 bases, there was a span of 15 bases. The length of the CDR3 is 16 residues. Germline V CDR1 and CDR2: MNHNY, SVGAGI (reference sequence). The CDR3 DNA follows: TGTGCCAGCAGTTACCCCGGAGGAGGGGAGACAGATACGCAGTATTTT. This codes for CASSYPGGGETDTQYF.

The chain has TRBV30 and TRBJ2-1, with 10 bases fitting TRBD2. J was trimmed by 5 bases and V by 4 bases; bases with no gene match: 11. CDR1 is GTSNPN, CDR2 SVGIG, per germline (reference sequence). The CDR3 contains 16 residues. DNA of the CDR3: TGTGCCTGGACTATGGTCGGGACTAGCGACCACAATGAGCAGTTCTTC. Residues: CAWTMVGTSDHNEQFF.